Listed below are T cell receptor beta chains from one sample, sequenced in a study of shared clonotypes between healthy human individuals. The assay was immunoSEQ multiplex PCR, and TCRdb's table has in-frame clones only and misses some. The repertoire holds over a million clones, with 60% to 80% as singletons. Sequencing was done on a sample of memory CD4+ T cells sorted from blood. The receptors derive from a man aged 18 to 30 in good health. Both conserved end residues are trimmed from each CDR3.

V gene	J gene	CDR3 protein
TRBV6-5	TRBJ1-2	ASSYSPRTDYGYA
TRBV10-2	TRBJ2-7	ASSVSSPGVQY
TRBV18	TRBJ1-1	ASSPAGQGKNTEAF
TRBV10-1	TRBJ2-2	ASSELAGAHNTGELF
TRBV5-4	TRBJ1-2	ASSLQGARGYT
TRBV5-1	TRBJ2-7	ASSLEATSYEQY
TRBV2	TRBJ2-7	ASSDRLAERYEQY
TRBV5-1	TRBJ2-1	ASSLEGRIYNEQF
TRBV6-1	TRBJ2-7	ASSDWITSSYEQY
TRBV10-3	TRBJ2-5	AISEWGLQETQY
TRBV9	TRBJ2-1	ASSVVAERYYNEQF
TRBV6-6	TRBJ2-3	ASSPQGADTQY
TRBV7-2	TRBJ1-4	ASSPDREKLF
TRBV19	TRBJ1-6	ASSLLPRQGSGSPLH
TRBV30	TRBJ1-3	AWSGSEGNTIY
TRBV7-2	TRBJ2-3	AGSPAGHTDTQY
TRBV15	TRBJ2-7	ATSPGVKRGADYEQY
TRBV4-1	TRBJ1-5	ASSPRPGDIGFGNQPQH
TRBV25-1	TRBJ2-6	ASSGQGGANVLT
TRBV6-4	TRBJ2-2	ASSTQADTGELF
TRBV19	TRBJ2-3	ASSSRRVRSTDTQY
TRBV19	TRBJ1-2	ASRRVFDYGYT
TRBV6-1	TRBJ2-1	ASSEFRF
TRBV7-9	TRBJ2-7	ASSLRGLGTSGAYEQY
TRBV19	TRBJ2-3	ASSISRGSGTDTQY
TRBV29-1	TRBJ2-2	SVGETGSTGELF
TRBV13	TRBJ2-7	ASSPPAGQPYEQY
TRBV7-9	TRBJ1-2	ASSSYEDRGGYT
TRBV11-2	TRBJ2-7	ASSLVWGRNYEQY
TRBV5-6	TRBJ2-3	ASALLGPSTDTQY
TRBV27	TRBJ1-1	ASSLGGNTEAF
TRBV5-6	TRBJ2-7	ASSSTGTGNPSEY
TRBV5-6	TRBJ1-1	ASSLSGARGAF
TRBV19	TRBJ2-1	ASETSGSYNEQF
TRBV9	TRBJ2-6	ASSEDYSGANVLT
TRBV10-3	TRBJ1-1	AISGGQTEAF
TRBV10-2	TRBJ2-6	ASIIEGGGANVLT
TRBV18	TRBJ1-4	ASSRTGTGGNSEKLF
TRBV7-8	TRBJ1-1	ASSSAGAGRVNTEAF
TRBV6-5	TRBJ2-7	ASSLTGGGEYEQY
TRBV4-2	TRBJ2-3	ASSPGTSGGARTDTQY
TRBV28	TRBJ1-5	ASSFYGAGQPQH
TRBV5-4	TRBJ1-1	ASSPEGRNTEAF